These T cell receptor beta chains were read from a single sample in a study of cytomegalovirus exposure and HLA in healthy donors. Profiled with immunoSEQ multiplex PCR; TCRdb holds only in-frame clones, not every one. Of some 200,000 clones in the sample, about 77% were seen once. Specimen: PBMCs. Receptors originate from a female donor in good health and CMV-seronegative. CDR3s include the opening cysteine and the closing phenylalanine or tryptophan. A D gene is named only where the DNA matches it firmly. Expanded clones get a size class; other rows say once, few or many, or leave the size out.

j_gene | v_gene | abundance | d_gene | CDR3nt | CDR3aa
TRBJ1-2 | TRBV7-9 | NA | NA | TGTTCCAGCAGCTTAGAGGGTGACAGGTCTAACTATGGCTACACCTTC | CSSSLEGDRSNYGYTF
TRBJ2-3 | TRBV30 | NA | TRBD2 | TGTGCCTGGAGTCCGGGACTAGCGACCACAGATACGCAGTATTTT | CAWSPGLATTDTQYF
TRBJ2-5 | TRBV19 | NA | NA | TGTGCCAGTAGTATGGGAGGACCTCCGGAGACCCAGTACTTC | CASSMGGPPETQYF
TRBJ2-7 | TRBV6-6 | NA | TRBD1 | TGTGCCAGCAGTTATCCGGGACAGGGGTCCCCCGAGCAGTACTTC | CASSYPGQGSPEQYF
TRBJ2-3 | TRBV5-1 | NA | NA | TGCGCCAGCAGTCCACGATCAGGGGATCCCCACACAGATACGCAGTATTTT | CASSPRSGDPHTDTQYF
TRBJ1-1 | TRBV5-1 | NA | NA | TGCGCCAGCAGCTTCCCTATGAAGGGAGCCAAAGAAGCTTTCTTT | CASSFPMKGAKEAFF
TRBJ2-1 | TRBV19 | NA | NA | TGTGCCAGTAGTATTTTGTGGAGCTCCTACAATGAGCAGTTCTTC | CASSILWSSYNEQFF
TRBJ2-5 | TRBV5-1 | NA | TRBD2 | TGCGCCAGCAGCTTGGTCCGGACTAGCGGGAGTCCGCAAGAGACCCAGTACTTC | CASSLVRTSGSPQETQYF
TRBJ2-7 | TRBV2 | NA | NA | TGTGCCAGCAGTGACCCTACGACAGGTCTAACCTACGAGCAGTACTTC | CASSDPTTGLTYEQYF
TRBJ2-7 | TRBV27 | NA | TRBD2 | TGTGCCAGCATTAGCGGGGCCCACGAGCAGTACTTC | CASISGAHEQYF
TRBJ2-7 | TRBV12-5 | NA | TRBD2 | TGTGCTAGTGGTAAGACTAGCGGGGGGGCCGCGGGAACCTACGAGCAGTACTTC | CASGKTSGGAAGTYEQYF
TRBJ2-3 | TRBV25-1 | NA | TRBD1 | TGTGCCAGCAGTCACAGACAGGGGAATGAGTTGGCAGATACGCAGTATTTT | CASSHRQGNELADTQYF
TRBJ1-4 | TRBV6-6 | NA | TRBD1 | TGTGCCAGCAGTCAGCCAGGGGGTGGTGGTGAAAAACTGTTTTTT | CASSQPGGGGEKLFF
TRBJ2-1 | TRBV29-1 | NA | NA | TGCAGCGTTAGCGGCGGGGGCCGCTCCTACAATGAGCAGTTCTTC | CSVSGGGRSYNEQFF
TRBJ2-7 | TRBV13 | once | NA | TGTGCCAGCAGCTTAGAGCGGCCGGCGACCGGGGGTCGGGAGCAGTACTTC | CASSLERPATGGREQYF
TRBJ1-5 | TRBV2 | NA | NA | TGTGCCAGCAGTGAAGCGCCCCTGGGAGCGGCCCAGCATTTT | CASSEAPLGAAQHF
TRBJ1-2 | TRBV29-1 | NA | NA | TGCAGCGTTGAAGCGGTCCGATACTATGGCTACACCTTC | CSVEAVRYYGYTF
TRBJ1-2 | TRBV2 | NA | TRBD1 | TGTGCCAGCAGTGAAGCGATTAGGGACAGGGGGATAAGTTCTGTTGGCTACACCTTC | CASSEAIRDRGISSVGYTF
TRBJ2-1 | TRBV7-9 | once | NA | TGTGCCAGCAGCTTAGTCGGAGGTTACAATGAGCAGTTCTTC | CASSLVGGYNEQFF
TRBJ2-2 | TRBV6-5 | few | TRBD2 | TGTGCCAGCGGGGCGGGAGGTAGGGTCGGGGAGCTGTTTTTT | CASGAGGRVGELFF
TRBJ2-3 | TRBV7-3 | NA | TRBD2 | TGTGCCAGCAGCCTTAGCGGGGGGGCAGATACGCAGTATTTT | CASSLSGGADTQYF
TRBJ1-2 | TRBV7-9 | NA | TRBD1 | TGTTCCAGCAGCCCACACCCGGGACAGAACTATGGCTACACCTTC | CSSSPHPGQNYGYTF
TRBJ1-6 | TRBV19 | NA | NA | TGTGCCAGTAGTATATATGGACAGTTTAATTCACCCCTCCACTTT | CASSIYGQFNSPLHF
TRBJ2-4 | TRBV7-9 | NA | TRBD2 | TGTGCCAGCAGCCGGGGGGGAGAGGTCAGCATTCAGTACTTC | CASSRGGEVSIQYF
TRBJ2-5 | TRBV7-6 | once | NA | TGTGCCAGCAGCTTCGGCGGTCAAGAGACCCAGTACTTC | CASSFGGQETQYF
TRBJ1-4 | TRBV5-5 | NA | TRBD1 | TGTGCCAGCAGCTTATTAGGACAGGGGCAGAATGAAAAACTGTTTTTT | CASSLLGQGQNEKLFF
TRBJ2-1 | TRBV28 | NA | TRBD2 | TGTGCCAGCAGCTCACTAGCGGGAGGGCCAGACAATGAGCAGTTCTTC | CASSSLAGGPDNEQFF
TRBJ1-5 | TRBV30 | NA | NA | TGTGCCTGGAGTCGAATAGGGGCGGGGGAAAATGCGGATCAGCCCCAGCATTTT | CAWSRIGAGENADQPQHF
TRBJ2-7 | TRBV2 | NA | NA | TGTGCCAGCAGAGACGCCGGACAGTCCTACGAGCAGTACTTC | CASRDAGQSYEQYF
TRBJ2-2 | TRBV7-9 | NA | NA | TGTGCCAGCAGCCTCGTCGGGGAGGCCGGGGAGCTGTTTTTT | CASSLVGEAGELFF
TRBJ1-3 | TRBV19 | few | NA | TGTGCCAGTAGTAGCAAGGGGCTCTCCCACTCTGGAAACACCATATATTTT | CASSSKGLSHSGNTIYF
TRBJ1-6 | TRBV7-9 | NA | TRBD1 | TGTGCCAGCAGCTTAGATTCGTCGACAGGGGGAAATTCACCCCTCCACTTT | CASSLDSSTGGNSPLHF
TRBJ2-7 | TRBV11-3 | NA | TRBD2 | TGTGCCAGCAGCTTCCGAGCGGGGGGGCCAAAGGAGCAGTACTTC | CASSFRAGGPKEQYF
TRBJ1-2 | TRBV4-2 | NA | NA | TGTGCCAGCAGCCAAGATTGGGCAACTAACTATGGCTACACCTTC | CASSQDWATNYGYTF
TRBJ2-7 | TRBV18 | NA | NA | TGTGCCAGCTCACCGGGGGCGTCCTACGAGCAGTACTTC | CASSPGASYEQYF
TRBJ2-1 | TRBV10-3 | once | TRBD2 | TGTGCCATCAGTGAGCCAGGGGCTAGCGGGCGTACCGAGCAGTTCTTC | CAISEPGASGRTEQFF
TRBJ2-1 | TRBV7-9 | NA | NA | TGTGCCAGCAGCGTAGGGGGAGGAAGTTACAATGAGCAGTTCTTC | CASSVGGGSYNEQFF
TRBJ1-1 | TRBV27 | NA | NA | TGTGCCAGCAGTCCAGGGCGGTTACGGTACACTGAAGCTTTCTTT | CASSPGRLRYTEAFF
TRBJ2-7 | TRBV7-9 | NA | TRBD2 | TGTGCCAGCGTCCCCACTAGCGGAGCGTACGAGCAGTACTTC | CASVPTSGAYEQYF
TRBJ2-7 | TRBV27 | once | NA | TGTGCCAGCAGTTTATTAGGACAGCCCTGGGAGCAGTACTTC | CASSLLGQPWEQYF
TRBJ2-3 | TRBV7-3 | once | NA | TGTGCCAGCAGCTCGAACCCCTTTGAGGATACGCAGTATTTT | CASSSNPFEDTQYF
TRBJ2-5 | TRBV9 | once | NA | TGTGCCAGCAGCGTAGAACTCGCCGGGGGAGAGACCCAGTACTTC | CASSVELAGGETQYF